A single sample is the source of the 2 T cell receptor beta chains below, sequenced in a study of radiotherapy plus CTLA-4 blockade in lung cancer. Sequencing used immunoSEQ multiplex PCR; TCRdb keeps in-frame clones, though not all of them. This table holds 60,000 to 85,000 clones, more than 75% found once. The sequencing used peripheral blood, collected from a patient treated with radiotherapy plus ipilimumab. Receptors were obtained from a human donor with non-small cell lung cancer who had stable disease on radiotherapy plus ipilimumab.

The V and J genes are TRBV11-2 and TRBJ1-3; TRBD1 matches at 8 bases. The CDR3 is 15 residues long. The J segment lost 0 bases and the V segment lost 6 bases, leaving 4 bases of the junction unmatched. Germline assignment: CDR1 SGHAT and CDR2 FQNNGV. The CDR3 DNA reads TGTGCCAGCAGGGACAGGGAGATCTCTGGAAACACCATATATTTT. Translating gives CASRDREISGNTIYF.

The chain has TRBV11-1 and TRBJ2-7; D is unclear. Germline V gene data show CDR1 as SGHAT and CDR2 as FQDESV (reference sequence). The CDR3 length is 14 residues. The V end lost 1 base, the J end lost 3 bases, and 10 bases lay between the germline ends. CDR3 in amino acids: CASSLGFTDYEQYF. The DNA for the CDR3 is TGTGCCAGCAGCTTAGGATTCACGGACTACGAGCAGTACTTC.